This paragraph covers one T cell receptor beta chain sequence. What it binds is unknown. CDR3 size: 15 residues. Trimming took 2 bases from V and 8 from J, leaving 16 bases between them. The V gene's germline CDR1 is SGDLS and CDR2 YYNGEE. This sample was taken from a study of T cell responses to AZD1222 COVID-19 vaccine. Study-wide results and limits: Increased Spike-specific TCR breadth and depth were observed after two AZD1222 doses.

TCRdb's copy holds only in-frame clones and misses some; the assay was immunoSEQ multiplex PCR. The profile shows tens of thousands of clones, roughly 87% of them singletons. Investigators merged groups given second doses at roughly 4 or roughly 12 weeks. This receptor was taken from an adult who received the AZD1222 COVID-19 vaccine. Sample: peripheral blood, taken 28 days after the second AZD1222 dose. The rearrangement joins TRBV9 to TRBJ1-4; the D gene is possibly TRBD1 (5 bases). The CDR3 here is CASSVRGTGGEKLFF. For the CDR3, the DNA is TGTGCCAGCAGCGTGAGGGGAACCGGAGGAGAAAAACTGTTTTTT.